Detailed here is one T cell receptor beta chain. Participant-reported clinical history was the basis for cohort assignment. These data are taken from a study of blood T cell repertoires in COVID-19. About the study: Recovery among Cohort 3 donors was established by two negative PCRs, clearance, or symptom resolution. The analysed material was cDNA or gDNA that came from T cells, B-cell-depleted T cells, or PBMCs.

The CDR3 has 16 amino acids. CDR1 and CDR2 (germline): SEHNR, FQNEAQ (reference sequence). Deletions cut 3 bases from V and 3 bases from J, with 12 bases between. Using immunoSEQ multiplex PCR, the repertoire was profiled, and TCRdb retains in-frame clones only, with some absent. Found here are 200,000 to 250,000 clones, roughly nine tenths of them singletons; the top ten hold over 3%. The sequence derives from a woman in her 50s in a cohort exposed to, infected with or recovered from COVID-19 (not recorded which). The gene calls are TRBV7-9 and TRBJ1-6; tentatively, D is TRBD1 (5 bases). Sequenced material: PBMCs or T cells enriched from blood (not recorded which). The CDR3 bases are TGTGCCAGCAGCTTGGTGGCCAGGGTCTATAATTCACCCCTCCACTTT. Translation: CASSLVARVYNSPLHF.